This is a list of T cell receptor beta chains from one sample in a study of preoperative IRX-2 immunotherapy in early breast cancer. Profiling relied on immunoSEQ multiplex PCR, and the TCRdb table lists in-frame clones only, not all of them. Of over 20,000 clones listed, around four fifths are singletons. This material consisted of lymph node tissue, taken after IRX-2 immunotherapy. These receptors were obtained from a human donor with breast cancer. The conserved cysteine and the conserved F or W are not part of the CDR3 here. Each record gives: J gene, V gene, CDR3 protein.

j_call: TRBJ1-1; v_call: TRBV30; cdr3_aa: AWSRQGFNTEAF
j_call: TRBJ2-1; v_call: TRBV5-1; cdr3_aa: ASSGGVAYNEQF
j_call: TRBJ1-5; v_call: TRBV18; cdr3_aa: ASSPERGSQPQH
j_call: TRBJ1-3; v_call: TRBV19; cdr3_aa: ASSIEGGRSSSTIY
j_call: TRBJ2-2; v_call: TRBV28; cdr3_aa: ASRGGQGAGELF
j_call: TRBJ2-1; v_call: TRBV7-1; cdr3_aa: ASSYARTTSPYNEQF
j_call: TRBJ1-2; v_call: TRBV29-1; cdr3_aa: SVGQGTLNGYT
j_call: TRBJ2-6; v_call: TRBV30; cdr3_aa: AWSVSGNSGANVLT
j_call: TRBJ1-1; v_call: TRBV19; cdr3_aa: ASTESRGIERTEAF
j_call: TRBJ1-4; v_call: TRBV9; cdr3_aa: ASSEGTEKLF
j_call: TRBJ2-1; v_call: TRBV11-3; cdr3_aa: ASSFADRGNEQF
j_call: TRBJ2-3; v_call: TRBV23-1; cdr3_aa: ASSFRGCSSSTDTQY
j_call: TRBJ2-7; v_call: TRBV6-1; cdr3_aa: AISEAGAIYEQY
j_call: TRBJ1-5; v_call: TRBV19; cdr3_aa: ASRRDRDSNQPQH
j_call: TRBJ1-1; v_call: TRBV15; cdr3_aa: ATSTPGTNTEAF
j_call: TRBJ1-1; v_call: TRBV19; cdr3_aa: ASSIRVQGAPRGTEAF
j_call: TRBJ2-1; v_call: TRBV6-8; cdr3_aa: ASSQGLSGNEQF